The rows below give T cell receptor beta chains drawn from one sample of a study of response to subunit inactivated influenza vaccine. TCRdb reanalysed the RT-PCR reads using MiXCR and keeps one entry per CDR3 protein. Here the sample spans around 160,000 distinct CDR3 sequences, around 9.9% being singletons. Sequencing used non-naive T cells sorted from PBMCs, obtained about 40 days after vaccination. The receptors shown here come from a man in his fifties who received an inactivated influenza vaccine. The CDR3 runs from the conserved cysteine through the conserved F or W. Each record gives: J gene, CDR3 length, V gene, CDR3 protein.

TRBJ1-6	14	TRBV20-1	CSARDARGGSPLHF
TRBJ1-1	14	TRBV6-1	CASSEHGVSTEAFF
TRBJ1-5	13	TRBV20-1	CSARRPRNQPQHF
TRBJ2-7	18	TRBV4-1	CASSQGVIWAGGSYEQYF
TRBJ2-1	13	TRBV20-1	CSASVGRPDEQFF
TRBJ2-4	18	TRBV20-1	CSARDLPLSLSQGEIQYF
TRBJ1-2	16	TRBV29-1	CSVEEDGRSRNYGYTF
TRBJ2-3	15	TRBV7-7	CASSSGQGNTDTQYF
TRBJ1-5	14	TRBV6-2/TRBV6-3	CASSPLAVNQPQHF
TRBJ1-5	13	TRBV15	CATSRSPAQPQHF
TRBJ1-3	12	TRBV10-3	CATQGNGNTIYF
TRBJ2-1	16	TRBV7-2	CASSRTGTSGSYEQFF
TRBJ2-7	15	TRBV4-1	CASSPVPGQDYEQYF
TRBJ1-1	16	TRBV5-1	CASSAGTGPGNTEAFF
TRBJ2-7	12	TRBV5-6	CASSWLGGEQYF
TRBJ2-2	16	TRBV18	CASSPRDGLATGELFF
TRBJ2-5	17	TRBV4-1	CASSQDRNRGNGETQYF
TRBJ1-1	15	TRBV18	CASSPSDISGAEAFF
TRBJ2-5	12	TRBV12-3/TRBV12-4	CASSGTSGTQYF
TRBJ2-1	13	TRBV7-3	CASSAMTGYEQFF
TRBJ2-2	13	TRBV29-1	CSVDPSNTGELFF
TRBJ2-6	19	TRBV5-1	CASSLHSTGAGIGANVLTF
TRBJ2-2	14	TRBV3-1	CASRRAKNTGELFF
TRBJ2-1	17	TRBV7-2	CASGPGLAGVGGNEQIF
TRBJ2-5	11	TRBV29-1	CSVQGSETQYF
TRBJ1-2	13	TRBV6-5	CASSYDSLYGYTF
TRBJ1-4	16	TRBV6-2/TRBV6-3	CASRPLKGSTNEKLFF
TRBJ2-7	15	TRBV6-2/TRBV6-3	CASSPRLAGLYEQYF
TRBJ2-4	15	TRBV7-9	CASSQSGGAKNIQYF
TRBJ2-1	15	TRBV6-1	CASSEGLSSYNEQFF
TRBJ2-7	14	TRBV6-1	CASSRLADSSEQYF
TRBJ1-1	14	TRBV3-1	CASSQGVRNTEAFF
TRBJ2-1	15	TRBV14	CASSDTGQGVDEQFF
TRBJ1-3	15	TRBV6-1	CASKIGTASGNTIYF
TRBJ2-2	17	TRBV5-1	CASSLVLSQGWTGELFF
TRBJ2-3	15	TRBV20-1	CSASPLAAVGDTQYF
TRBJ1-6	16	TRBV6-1	CASSITGGVFNSPLHF
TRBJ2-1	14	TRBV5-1	CASSLEGLAVEQFF
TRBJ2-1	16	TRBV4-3	CASSQDGGISYNEQFF
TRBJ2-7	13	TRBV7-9	CASSLESGNEQYF